A single sample is the source of the 11 T cell receptor beta chains below, sequenced in a study of long-term antiretroviral therapy in people with HIV. The libraries were made with immunoSEQ v3.0 at survey level. Some clones are missing from TCRdb's copy, which holds only in-frame ones; the method was immunoSEQ multiplex PCR. Of roughly 39,000 clones detected, 80% to 90% appear once; the ten largest clones hold around 4.2%. The sequencing used unsorted PBMCs, collected just before starting antiretroviral therapy. These receptors came from a young woman with HIV.

A few counts support this clone. DNA for the CDR3: TGTGCCAGTAGGGGCTCGGACAGAAATCAGCCCCAGCATTTT. The encoded protein is CASRGSDRNQPQHF. V gene TRBV19 combines with J gene TRBJ1-5, with TRBD1 as a possible D gene (6 bases). Deletions cut 6 bases from V and 4 bases from J, with 13 bases between. In germline, CDR1 is LNHDA, CDR2 SQIVND (reference sequence). The CDR3 covers 14 residues.

The chain couples TRBV6-5 to TRBJ2-7, with D perhaps matching TRBD1 (6 bases). Trimming removed 0 bases from V and 0 bases from J, with 12 bases in between. The CDR3 consists of 16 residues. Looked up from germline, CDR1 is MNHEY and CDR2 is SVGAGI. CDR3 DNA sequence: TGTGCCAGCAGTTACTCCCACAGGGAGACCTCCTACGAGCAGTACTTC. Protein product: CASSYSHRETSYEQYF.

This chain uses TRBV6-1 with TRBJ1-1; D gene ambiguous. In germline, CDR1 is MNHNS, CDR2 SASEGT. This CDR3 has 14 amino acids. V gave up 7 bases and J gave up 0 bases, with 12 bases separating them. CDR3 DNA sequence: TGTGCCAGCACCTCGGACGTTTTGAACACTGAAGCTTTCTTT. This translates into CASTSDVLNTEAFF.

The V gene is TRBV27, the J gene TRBJ2-7; 8 nucleotides agree with TRBD2. The CDR3 sequence is 14 residues long. Trimming removed 8 bases from V and 2 bases from J; junction bases left unmatched: 8. The germline V gene encodes CDR1 MNHEY and CDR2 SMNVEV (reference sequence). DNA of the CDR3: TGTGCCAGCCGAGGGACTAGGAATACCTACGAGCAGTACTTC. It translates to CASRGTRNTYEQYF.

The chain combines TRBV29-1 with TRBJ2-4; possible D gene TRBD1, 7 bases. This CDR3 comprises 13 residues. CDR1 is SQVTM, CDR2 ANQGSEA, per germline. Trimming removed 8 bases at V and 9 bases at J, with 20 bases between. The CDR3 protein is CSPNPDREVIQYF. In DNA form, the CDR3 reads TGCAGCCCCAACCCCGACAGGGAGGTCATTCAGTACTTC.

Only one count was recorded for this clone. The genes are TRBV5-1 and TRBJ2-3; 13 nucleotides agree with TRBD2. Per the germline V gene, CDR1 is SGHRS and CDR2 is YFSETQ. V dropped 4 bases and J dropped 1; count of bases not matched to a gene: 9. The CDR3 sequence is 18 residues long. CDR3 in DNA: TGCGCCAGCAGCCTCGGGACTAGCGGGACCTCTCGCACAGATACGCAGTATTTT. Amino acid sequence: CASSLGTSGTSRTDTQYF.

V gene TRBV28 combines with J gene TRBJ2-1; maybe TRBD1 (6 bases). V was clipped by 8 bases and J by 13 bases, with 21 bases between them. CDR1 is MDHEN, CDR2 SYDVKM, per germline. The CDR3 contains 13 residues. In nucleotides, the CDR3 is TGTGCCAGCGAGTTTGTGGGGGCAGGGGTTCAGTTCTTC. It yields the protein CASEFVGAGVQFF.

The chain's CDR3 is CASSTTGGTEAFF. The CDR3 DNA is TGTGCCAGTAGTACTACAGGGGGCACTGAAGCTTTCTTT. This chain joins TRBV19 and TRBJ1-1, with 8 bases aligning to TRBD1. V trimming: 4 bases; J trimming: 4 bases; junction bases outside the gene matches: 2. Looked up from germline, CDR1 is LNHDA and CDR2 is SQIVND (reference sequence). This CDR3 region has 13 residues.

The chain is built from TRBV27 and TRBJ2-1; perhaps TRBD2 as D (6 bases). Germline V gene data show CDR1 as MNHEY and CDR2 as SMNVEV (reference sequence). CDR3 length equals 16 residues. The V end lost 5 bases, the J end lost 7 bases, and 21 bases lay between the germline ends. The CDR3 is CASSLPGPRRGNEQFF. CDR3 nucleotides: TGTGCCAGCAGTCTCCCGGGGCCGCGGAGGGGTAATGAGCAGTTCTTC.

The gene calls are TRBV14 and TRBJ1-2; D may be TRBD1 (5 bases). Trimming took 0 bases from V and 4 from J, leaving 9 bases between them. This CDR3 spans 14 amino acids. CDR1 is SGHDN, CDR2 FVKESK, per germline. The CDR3 DNA follows: TGTGCCAGCAGCCAAGATGAGGGGTTCTATGGCTACACCTTC. This translates into CASSQDEGFYGYTF.

The chain uses TRBV13 and TRBJ1-3; D remains ambiguous. The CDR3 consists of 15 residues. Trimming stripped 6 bases from V and 0 bases from J, with 12 bases between. Germline V gives CDR1 PRHDT, CDR2 FYEKMQ (reference sequence). This chain's CDR3 is CASSPSQTSGNTIYF. CDR3 sequence (DNA): TGTGCCAGCAGTCCTTCCCAGACCTCTGGAAACACCATATATTTT. Together with reference TRBV13 and TRBJ1-3, the CDR3 gives the full variable domain: AAGVIQSPRHLIKEKRETATLKCYPIPRHDTVYWYQQGPGQDPQFLISFYEKMQSDKGSIPDRFSAQQFSDYHSELNMSSLELGDSALYFCASSPSQTSGNTIYFGEGSWLTVV.